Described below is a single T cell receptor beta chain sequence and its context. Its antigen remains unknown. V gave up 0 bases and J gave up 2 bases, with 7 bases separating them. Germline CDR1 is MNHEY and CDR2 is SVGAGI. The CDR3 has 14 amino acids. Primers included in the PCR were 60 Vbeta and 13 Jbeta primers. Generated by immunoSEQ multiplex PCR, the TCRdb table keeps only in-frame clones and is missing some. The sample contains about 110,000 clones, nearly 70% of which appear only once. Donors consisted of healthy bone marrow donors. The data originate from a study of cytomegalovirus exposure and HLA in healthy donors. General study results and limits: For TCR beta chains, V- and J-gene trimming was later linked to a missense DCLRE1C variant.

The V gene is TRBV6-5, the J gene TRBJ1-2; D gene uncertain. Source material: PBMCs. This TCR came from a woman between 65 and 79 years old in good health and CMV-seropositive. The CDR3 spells CASSYSSGNYGYTF. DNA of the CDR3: TGTGCCAGCAGTTACTCTTCCGGGAACTATGGCTACACCTTC.